A selection of T cell receptor beta chains follows, all from one sample in a study of blood T cell repertoires in COVID-19. Clones were sequenced by immunoSEQ multiplex PCR, and TCRdb holds only the in-frame ones, with some missing. The sample lists tens of thousands of clones; over 75% were seen once. The sample consisted of peripheral blood. These receptors all stem from a man aged 45-65 years with active COVID-19. Both conserved end residues are part of each CDR3. The D gene is left open where the match is weak. Size values are once, few and many counts, or a class for expanded clones, and some rows have none.

-,TRBD1,TRBJ2-3,TRBV9,TGTGCCAGCAGCCCCCAGAACTTGGGGACAGGGCAAGATACGCAGTATTTT,CASSPQNLGTGQDTQYF
-,TRBD2,TRBJ2-2,TRBV5-1,TGCGCCAGCAGCGACTACGGGAGGGGGAACACCGGGGAGCTGTTTTTT,CASSDYGRGNTGELFF
-,-,TRBJ2-1,TRBV4-1,TGCGCCAGCAGCCCGACAGGATATGAGCAGTTCTTC,CASSPTGYEQFF
few,-,TRBJ2-1,TRBV5-4,TGTGCCAGCAGCTTGCGGGGAGGGGGAGGAGATGAGCAGTTCTTC,CASSLRGGGGDEQFF
-,-,TRBJ2-5,TRBV28,TGTGCCAGCAGGGGGCAGATGCTAGAGACCCAGTACTTC,CASRGQMLETQYF
few,-,TRBJ1-1,TRBV2,TGTGCCAGCGGGGGGGCTGAAGCTTTCTTT,CASGGAEAFF
-,TRBD2,TRBJ2-5,TRBV27,TGTGCCAGCAGGCGGGGTTACGGGACTAGCGGGAATCAAGAGACCCAGTACTTC,CASRRGYGTSGNQETQYF
few,-,TRBJ2-7,TRBV18,TGTGCCAGCTCACCCATAGTCATCGGGAGCTCCTACGAGCAGTACTTC,CASSPIVIGSSYEQYF
-,TRBD1,TRBJ1-4,TRBV27,TGTGCCAGCAGTTTAATGCCTTGGGACAGGGCAGATGAAAAACTGTTTTTT,CASSLMPWDRADEKLFF
few,-,TRBJ1-2,TRBV24-1,TGTGCCACCAGTGTCCTTGAGGGGTGGGGGCCAATAAGCTATGGCTACACCTTC,CATSVLEGWGPISYGYTF
-,-,TRBJ2-3,TRBV11-3,TGTGCCAGCAGCTTGGGAGGTTCGGTGAGGGCGGATACGCAGTATTTT,CASSLGGSVRADTQYF
once,TRBD1,TRBJ2-2,TRBV19,TGTGCCAGTGCTCAGGGGGCAGACACCGGGGAGCTGTTTTTT,CASAQGADTGELFF
-,TRBD1,TRBJ1-1,TRBV15,TGTGCCACCAGCAGGGCTGGGGACAGTAACACTGAAGCTTTCTTT,CATSRAGDSNTEAFF
-,TRBD2,TRBJ2-7,TRBV7-3,TGTGCCAGCAGCCTAGGACTAGCGGGAGCCTACGAGCAGTACTTC,CASSLGLAGAYEQYF
-,-,TRBJ2-3,TRBV6-1,TGTGCCAGCAGTGATAACAGGGTAGGAACAGATACGCAGTATTTT,CASSDNRVGTDTQYF
-,TRBD1,TRBJ2-7,TRBV27,TGTGCCAGCAGACCCGGGACAGGGGGTGCCTACGAGCAGTACTTC,CASRPGTGGAYEQYF
-,-,TRBJ1-2,TRBV20-1,TGCAGTGCTAGTTCCGAAGGCGCGGGCTATGGCTACACCTTC,CSASSEGAGYGYTF
-,-,TRBJ2-7,TRBV7-9,TGTGCCAGCAGCTTATGGCCCCAGGAACCTAACTTC,CASSLWPQEPNF
-,TRBD2,TRBJ2-1,TRBV27,TGTGCCAGCAGTTTAAGGCCGGGGGGACTATCCTACAATGAGCAGTTCTTC,CASSLRPGGLSYNEQFF
-,-,TRBJ2-3,TRBV19,TGTGCCAGTAGTATGGCAGGAACAGGAGGCACAGATACGCAGTATTTT,CASSMAGTGGTDTQYF
-,-,TRBJ2-4,TRBV2,TGTGCCAGCAGTGAAGCAGGGACATATGACATTCAGTACTTC,CASSEAGTYDIQYF
once,-,TRBJ2-5,TRBV29-1,TGCAGCGTTGTTAGGGGCCAAGAGACCCAGTACTTC,CSVVRGQETQYF
once,TRBD1,TRBJ2-2,TRBV19,TGTGCCAGTAGTATATCTGGAACAGGGGCCGGGGAGCTGTTTTTT,CASSISGTGAGELFF
few,-,TRBJ1-6,TRBV4-1,TGCGCCAGCAGCCATAGCCTACAGGGTAGGTCACCCCTCCACTTT,CASSHSLQGRSPLHF
-,TRBD1,TRBJ2-7,TRBV2,TGTGCCAGCAGTTACAGGGGAATCCACGAGCAGTACTTC,CASSYRGIHEQYF
-,-,TRBJ2-2,TRBV5-1,TGCGCCAGCAGCTCCGGTGACTGGCCGGGAACCGGGGAGCTGTTTTTT,CASSSGDWPGTGELFF
-,-,TRBJ1-1,TRBV30,TGTGCCTGGAGTGCGCCGGGACAGAACACTGAAGCTTTCTTT,CAWSAPGQNTEAFF
once,-,TRBJ1-2,TRBV9,TGTGCCAGCAGCGATAGAGAGTATGGCTACACCTTC,CASSDREYGYTF
-,-,TRBJ1-1,TRBV9,TGTGCCAGCAGCGTTATCAGAGTAGCTCATGAAGCTTTCTTT,CASSVIRVAHEAFF
-,-,TRBJ1-5,TRBV19,TGTGCCAGTAGTATAGGGGCAGGGGCTGATCAGCCCCAGCATTTT,CASSIGAGADQPQHF
-,-,TRBJ2-3,TRBV3-1/TRBV3-2,TGTGCCAGCAGCCACTTTTTCGATACGCAGTATTTT,CASSHFFDTQYF
once,TRBD2,TRBJ2-1,TRBV29-1,TGCAGCGTCCCCGGGACTAGCGGGGGTTCCTACAATGAGCAGTTCTTC,CSVPGTSGGSYNEQFF
-,-,TRBJ1-1,TRBV30,TGTGCCTGGAGTGCGCTGGGTGTAGCTAGCACTGAAGCTTTCTTT,CAWSALGVASTEAFF
once,-,TRBJ2-6,TRBV30,TGTGCCTGGAGTAGAACAGGGACGGGGGCCAACGTCCTGACTTTC,CAWSRTGTGANVLTF
-,-,TRBJ1-3,TRBV5-1,TGCGCCAGCAGCTTAGGGGTACAGCTGGGAAACACCATATATTTT,CASSLGVQLGNTIYF
-,TRBD1,TRBJ1-2,TRBV5-1,TGCGCCAGCAGCCCCTCGGACAGGGGATACTCAGGCTACACCTTC,CASSPSDRGYSGYTF
-,TRBD2,TRBJ2-3,TRBV7-2,TGTGCCAGCAGCCGTCGACCAGCGGGAGAAGATACGCAGTATTTT,CASSRRPAGEDTQYF
-,-,TRBJ2-5,TRBV7-6,TGTGCCAGCAGCTTCCTACAGGGTCCGGAGACCCAGTACTTC,CASSFLQGPETQYF
-,TRBD1,TRBJ2-7,TRBV28,TGTGCCAGCAATGCCGGGACAGCTACCTACGAGCAGTACTTC,CASNAGTATYEQYF
-,TRBD1,TRBJ1-5,TRBV28,TGTGCCAGCAGTTTCCGAGACGGGACAGGGCTTCAGCCCCAGCATTTT,CASSFRDGTGLQPQHF
once,-,TRBJ1-2,TRBV7-2,TGTGCCAGCAGCTTAGAAAGGGGAGCCGGGAGGTACACCTTC,CASSLERGAGRYTF
-,TRBD2,TRBJ2-1,TRBV6-2/TRBV6-3,TGTGCCAGCAGCCCCCGACCGAGCGGGGGCCCAAACTCCTACAATGAGCAGTTCTTC,CASSPRPSGGPNSYNEQFF